Shown below are 13 T cell receptor beta chains from a single sample sequenced in a study of shared T cell receptors in the human thymus. TCRdb's copy holds only in-frame clones and misses some; the assay was immunoSEQ multiplex PCR. Seen here are hundreds of thousands of clones, 85% to 95% observed once, and the top ten hold approximately 0.018%. The sequenced material came from thymocytes. The receptors were sampled from a human donor.

The CDR3 region is CSASLLKINLTYEQYF. The CDR3, as DNA: TGCAGCGCAAGCTTGCTTAAAATCAACCTAACCTACGAGCAGTACTTC. The chain employs TRBV29-1 and TRBJ2-7, with D unclear. The germline V gene encodes CDR1 SQVTM and CDR2 ANQGSEA. The CDR3 sequence is 16 residues long. The ends were cut back, 7 bases at V and 2 bases at J, with 24 bases in the middle.

V gene TRBV27 combines with J gene TRBJ1-4; 8 nucleotides line up with TRBD1. The junction had 6 bases not matched to a gene; V was cut back by 5 bases and J by 4 bases. CDR1 and CDR2 from the germline V gene are MNHEY and SMNVEV (reference sequence). The CDR3 length is 15 residues. CDR3 protein: CASSPRDRINEKLFF. The CDR3 bases are TGTGCCAGCAGTCCTCGGGACAGGATTAATGAAAAACTGTTTTTT.

V is TRBV4-3 and J is TRBJ2-1, with D perhaps TRBD2 (7 bases). Trimming shortened V by 0 bases and J by 0 bases, and 15 bases separated the two germline ends. The germline CDR1 and CDR2 sequences are LGHNA and YSLEER. This CDR3 spans 18 amino acids. In nucleotides, the CDR3 is TGCGCCAGCAGCCAAGATGCGGGGGCTTTTAGCTCCTACAATGAGCAGTTCTTC. As protein: CASSQDAGAFSSYNEQFF.

The J gene is TRBJ2-2, the V gene TRBV19; D ambiguous. The CDR3 consists of 13 residues. CDR1 is LNHDA, CDR2 SQIVND, per germline (reference sequence). V was trimmed by 4 bases and J by 5 bases, leaving 8 bases between them. The CDR3 sequence is CASSKAPTGELFF. CDR3 nucleotides: TGTGCCAGTAGTAAAGCACCTACCGGGGAGCTGTTTTTT.

This clone was detected once. The chain is built from TRBV5-1 and TRBJ1-2; TRBD1 matches at 9 bases. The CDR3 covers 13 residues. Germline CDR1 is SGHRS and CDR2 is YFSETQ. V was pared by 9 bases and J by 7 bases, with 10 bases of the junction left unmatched. The CDR3 sequence: CATRIQGAPGYTF. CDR3 DNA: TGCGCCACAAGAATACAGGGGGCGCCTGGCTACACCTTC.

The chain uses TRBV11-2 and TRBJ1-2; 8 bases agree with TRBD1. CDR1 and CDR2 from the germline V gene are SGHAT and FQNNGV. The CDR3 extends over 15 amino acids. V lost 5 bases to trimming and J lost 6 bases; unmatched junction nucleotides: 11. CDR3 coding DNA: TGTGCCAGCAGCCCAGGGCGGGGACAGGCGGATGGCTACACCTTC. Protein: CASSPGRGQADGYTF.

This rearrangement joins TRBV5-1 to TRBJ1-3; D is unclear. V gave up 1 base and J gave up 0 bases, with 8 bases separating them. The CDR3 is 15 residues long. Germline V gene sequence: CDR1 SGHRS, CDR2 YFSETQ. CDR3 protein: CASSLYPVSGNTIYF. The CDR3 DNA sequence: TGCGCCAGCAGCTTGTATCCGGTCTCTGGAAACACCATATATTTT. The full variable domain, its missing parts supplied by reference TRBV5-1 and TRBJ1-3, is KAGVTQTPRYLIKTRGQQVTLSCSPISGHRSVSWYQQTPGQGLQFLFEYFSETQRNKGNFPGRFSGRQFSNSRSEMNVSTLELGDSALYLCASSLYPVSGNTIYFGEGSWLTVV.

This clone came up a few times. J is TRBJ2-2 and V is TRBV7-8, with a weak D call TRBD1 (5 bases). The CDR3 has 13 residues. The V gene's germline CDR1 is SGHVS and CDR2 FQNEAQ. Trimming cost V 5 bases and J 4 bases, with 8 bases left between them. The CDR3 is CASSRTTTGELFF. CDR3 nucleotide sequence: TGTGCCAGCAGCAGGACAACCACCGGGGAGCTGTTTTTT.

The chain combines TRBV30 with TRBJ2-7; D is perhaps TRBD2 (6 bases). V was pared by 2 bases and J by 1 base, with 15 bases between. The CDR3 runs 15 residues. Germline V gene sequence: CDR1 GTSNPN, CDR2 SVGIG (reference sequence). CDR3 protein: CAWSLAGRVSYEQYF. The CDR3 nucleotides are TGTGCCTGGAGTTTGGCGGGGCGGGTTTCCTACGAGCAGTACTTC. The full variable domain, with the rest looked up from reference TRBV30 and TRBJ2-7, is SQTIHQWPATLVQPVGSPLSLECTVEGTSNPNLYWYRQAAGRGLQLLFYSVGIGQISSEVPQNLSASRPQDRQFILSSKKLLLSDSGFYLCAWSLAGRVSYEQYFGPGTRLTVT.

The V gene is TRBV28, the J gene TRBJ1-5; D is uncertain. CDR3 length: 16 residues. The ends were cut back, 1 base at V and 7 bases at J, with 17 bases in the middle. Germline V gene sequence: CDR1 MDHEN, CDR2 SYDVKM. In nucleotides, the CDR3 is TGTGCCAGCAGTTTATTAACGCCAGTCGGTGGCCAGCCCCAGCATTTT. Translating it yields CASSLLTPVGGQPQHF.

The chain carries TRBV21-1 and TRBJ2-5; the D call of TRBD2 is as the table states it, not checked on the DNA. TRBV21-1 is shown as a pseudogene. CDR3 length equals 15 residues. In DNA form, the CDR3 reads TGTGCCAGCATCCCCATAAAACCACCGAGGGAGACCCAGTACTTC. Its protein product is CASIPIKPPRETQYF.

This clone was observed once. The rearrangement links TRBV11-1 to TRBJ2-1; 7 nucleotides agree with TRBD2. The CDR3 totals 15 residues. Germline loops: CDR1 SGHAT, CDR2 FQDESV (reference sequence). V shed 5 bases, J shed 1 base, and the junction held 5 bases outside the gene matches. CDR3 sequence reads: CASSPKAGSYNEQFF. DNA of the CDR3: TGTGCCAGCAGCCCGAAAGCGGGGTCCTACAATGAGCAGTTCTTC.

This chain uses TRBV5-1 with TRBJ2-1; 13 nucleotides agree with TRBD2. This CDR3 spans 18 amino acids. CDR1 is SGHRS and CDR2 is YFSETQ in the germline V gene. Trimming took 3 bases from V and 1 from J; bases not matched to a gene: 7. The CDR3 DNA reads TGCGCCAGCAGCTCTACTAGCGGGAGGGCCTCGTCCTACAATGAGCAGTTCTTC. Translated: CASSSTSGRASSYNEQFF.